The 10 T cell receptor beta chains below come from one sample, sequenced in a study of blood T cell repertoires in COVID-19. Produced via immunoSEQ multiplex PCR; TCRdb's table is partial and in-frame only. Of 150,000 to 200,000 clones in the sample, just over 90% were seen once. The sample taken for sequencing was peripheral blood. Receptors were obtained from a young man with COVID-19, enrolled during active disease.

V usage is TRBV4-1 and J usage is TRBJ2-7; tentatively, D is TRBD1 (6 bases). The CDR3 contains 13 residues. Trimming took 4 bases from V and 3 from J, leaving 10 bases between them. CDR1 and CDR2 (germline): MGHRA, YSYEKL. This CDR3 is CASSLRGNYEQYF. In DNA, the CDR3 is TGCGCCAGCAGCCTAAGGGGGAACTACGAGCAGTACTTC.

This clone was seen only once. The chain recombines TRBV7-8 with TRBJ2-3, with D unresolved. The ends were cut back, 2 bases at V and 5 bases at J, with 5 bases in the middle. Looked up from germline, CDR1 is SGHVS and CDR2 is FQNEAQ. The CDR3 contains 12 residues. CDR3 region: CASSLSVDTQYF. Here the CDR3 DNA reads TGTGCCAGCAGCTTAAGCGTAGATACGCAGTATTTT.

The J gene is TRBJ2-6, the V gene TRBV7-2; D unclear. Germline V gene data show CDR1 as SGHTA and CDR2 as FQGNSA. The CDR3 sequence is 15 residues long. The V gene lost 6 bases and the J gene lost 0 bases, with 9 bases spanning the gap. The CDR3 coding sequence is TGTGCCAGCAGGGGCCGTTTCTCTGGGGCCAACGTCCTGACTTTC. It yields the protein CASRGRFSGANVLTF.

This clone was counted between two and nine times. The V call is TRBV19, the J call TRBJ1-2; possibly TRBD1 for D (6 bases). The CDR3 totals 15 residues. Germline V gene lookup returns CDR1 LNHDA and CDR2 SQIVND (reference sequence). V was cut by 5 bases and J by 0 bases, with 13 bases left in between. CDR3 amino acids: CASSPRTAPNYGYTF. CDR3 sequence (DNA): TGTGCCAGTAGTCCCCGGACAGCTCCTAACTATGGCTACACCTTC.

CDR3 bases: TGTGCCAGCAGGCCACCGGGACAGTCCTACAATGAGCAGTTCTTC. Protein: CASRPPGQSYNEQFF. The J gene is TRBJ2-1, the V gene TRBV7-9, with 7 bases identical to TRBD1. Germline assignment: CDR1 SEHNR and CDR2 FQNEAQ (reference sequence). V lost 6 bases, J lost 1 base, and 6 bases stayed unmatched. CDR3 size: 15 residues.

This clone was detected once. Its ends do not fully match the called genes, so a read error is possible. CDR3 sequence reads: CTSSHGTGGYDEQFF. The CDR3 nucleotides read TGTACCAGCAGCCATGGGACAGGGGGATATGATGAGCAGTTCTTC. The V gene is TRBV3-1 (or the pseudogene TRBV3-2), the J gene TRBJ2-1; 11 nucleotides line up with TRBD1. The CDR3 extends over 15 amino acids. Germline CDR1 and CDR2: LGHDT and YNNKEL (reference sequence).

The chain links TRBV28 to TRBJ2-7, with 7 bases aligning to TRBD1. The CDR3 runs to 12 residues. Looked up from germline, CDR1 is MDHEN and CDR2 is SYDVKM. Trimming removed 5 bases from V and 3 bases from J; junction bases left unmatched: 1. CDR3 sequence reads: CASSGTVYEQYF. DNA for the CDR3: TGTGCCAGCAGTGGGACAGTCTACGAGCAGTACTTC.

The chain joins TRBV28 to TRBJ1-2; 7 bases agree with TRBD1. Per germline, CDR1 MDHEN and CDR2 SYDVKM. This CDR3 spans 15 amino acids. J lost 7 bases, V lost 5 bases, and 13 bases had no gene match. Written as DNA, the CDR3 is TGTGCCAGCAGTCCGACTGGGATGGACAGGCGTGGCTACACCTTC. Amino acids: CASSPTGMDRRGYTF.

The genes are TRBV4-1 and TRBJ2-2; D is perhaps TRBD2 (6 bases). The germline gives CDR1 MGHRA, CDR2 YSYEKL. This CDR3 region has 12 residues. With 8 bases removed from V and 5 bases from J, the gap between germline ends came to 9 bases. The CDR3, as DNA: TGCGCCAGCGCCGGGGGAACCGGGGAGCTGTTTTTT. It yields the protein CASAGGTGELFF.

The chain employs TRBV3-1 (or the pseudogene TRBV3-2) and TRBJ1-2, with D unresolved. This CDR3 contains 16 residues. V lost 7 bases, J lost 0 bases, and 18 bases lay in between. In germline, CDR1 is LGHDT, CDR2 YNNKEL (reference sequence). The CDR3 sequence is CASIDLGRRANYGYTF. The CDR3 coding sequence is TGTGCCAGCATTGACCTTGGCAGGCGAGCTAACTATGGCTACACCTTC.